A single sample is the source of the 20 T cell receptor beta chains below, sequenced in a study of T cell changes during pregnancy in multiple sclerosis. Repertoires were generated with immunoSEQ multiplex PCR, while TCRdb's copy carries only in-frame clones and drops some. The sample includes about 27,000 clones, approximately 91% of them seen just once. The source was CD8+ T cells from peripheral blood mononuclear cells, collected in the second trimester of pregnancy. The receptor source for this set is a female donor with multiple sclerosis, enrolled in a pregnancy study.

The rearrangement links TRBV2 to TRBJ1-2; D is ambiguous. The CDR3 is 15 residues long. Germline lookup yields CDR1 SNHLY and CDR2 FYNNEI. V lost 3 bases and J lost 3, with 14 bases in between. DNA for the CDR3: TGTGCCAGCAGTGACTATGGGAGCCTAGACTATGGCTACACCTTC. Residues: CASSDYGSLDYGYTF.

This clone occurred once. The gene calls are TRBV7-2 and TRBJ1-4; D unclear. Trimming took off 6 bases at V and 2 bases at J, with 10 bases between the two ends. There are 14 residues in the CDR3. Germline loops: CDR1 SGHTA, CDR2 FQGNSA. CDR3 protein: CASRPEHTNEKLFF. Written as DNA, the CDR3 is TGTGCCAGCAGGCCCGAACACACTAATGAAAAACTGTTTTTT. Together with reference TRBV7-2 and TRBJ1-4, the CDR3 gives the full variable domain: GAGVSQSPSNKVTEKGKDVELRCDPISGHTALYWYRQSLGQGLEFLIYFQGNSAPDKSGLPSDRFSAERTGGSVSTLTIQRTQQEDSAVYLCASRPEHTNEKLFFGSGTQLSVL.

The CDR3 DNA follows: TGTGCCAGCAGCATCGGGGGGGGCTCCTACAATGAGCAGTTCTTC. Amino acids: CASSIGGGSYNEQFF. The chain recombines TRBV5-6 with TRBJ2-1, with 8 nucleotides matching TRBD2. In germline, CDR1 is SGHDT, CDR2 YYEEEE. The J segment lost 0 bases and the V segment lost 4 bases, leaving 3 bases of the junction unmatched. The CDR3 runs to 15 residues.

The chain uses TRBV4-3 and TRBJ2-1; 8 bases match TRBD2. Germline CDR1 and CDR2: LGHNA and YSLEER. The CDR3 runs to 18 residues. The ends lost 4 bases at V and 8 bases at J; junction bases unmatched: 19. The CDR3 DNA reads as TGCGCCAGCAGCCCCGAAACGACTAGCGACTGGGCTTACGATGAGCAGTTCTTC. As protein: CASSPETTSDWAYDEQFF.

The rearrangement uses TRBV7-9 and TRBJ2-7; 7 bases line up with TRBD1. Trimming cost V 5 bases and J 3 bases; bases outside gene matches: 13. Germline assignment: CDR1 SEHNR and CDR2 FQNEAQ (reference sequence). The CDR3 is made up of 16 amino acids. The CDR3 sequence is CASSPPLRQGNYEQYF. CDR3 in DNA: TGTGCCAGCAGCCCGCCCTTGAGACAGGGAAACTACGAGCAGTACTTC.

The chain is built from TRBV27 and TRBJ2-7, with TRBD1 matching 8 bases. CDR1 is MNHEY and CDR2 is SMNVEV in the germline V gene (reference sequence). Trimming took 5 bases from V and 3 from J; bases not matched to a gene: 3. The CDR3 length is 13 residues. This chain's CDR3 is CASSRTGSYEQYF. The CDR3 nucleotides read TGTGCCAGCAGTCGGACAGGGAGCTACGAGCAGTACTTC.

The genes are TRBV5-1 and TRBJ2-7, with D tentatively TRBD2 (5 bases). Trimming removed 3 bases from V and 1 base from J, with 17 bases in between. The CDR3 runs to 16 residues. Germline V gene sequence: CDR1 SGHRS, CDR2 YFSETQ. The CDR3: CASSSPEEAGSYEQYF. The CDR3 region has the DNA TGCGCCAGCAGCTCCCCCGAGGAGGCAGGATCCTACGAGCAGTACTTC. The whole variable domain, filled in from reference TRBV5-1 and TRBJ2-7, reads KAGVTQTPRYLIKTRGQQVTLSCSPISGHRSVSWYQQTPGQGLQFLFEYFSETQRNKGNFPGRFSGRQFSNSRSEMNVSTLELGDSALYLCASSSPEEAGSYEQYFGPGTRLTVT.

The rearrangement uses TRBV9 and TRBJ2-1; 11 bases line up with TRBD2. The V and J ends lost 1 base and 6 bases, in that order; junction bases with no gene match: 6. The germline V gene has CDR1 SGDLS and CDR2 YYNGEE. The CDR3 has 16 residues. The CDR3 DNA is TGTGCCAGCAGCGTACTGACTAGCGGGGTGATCAATGAGCAGTTCTTC. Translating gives CASSVLTSGVINEQFF.

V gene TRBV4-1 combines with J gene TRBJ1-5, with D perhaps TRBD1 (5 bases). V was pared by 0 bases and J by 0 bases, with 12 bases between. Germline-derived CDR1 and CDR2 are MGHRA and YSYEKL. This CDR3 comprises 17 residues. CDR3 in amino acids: CASSQDGGGYSNQPQHF. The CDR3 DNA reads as TGCGCCAGCAGCCAAGATGGGGGGGGGTATAGCAATCAGCCCCAGCATTTT.

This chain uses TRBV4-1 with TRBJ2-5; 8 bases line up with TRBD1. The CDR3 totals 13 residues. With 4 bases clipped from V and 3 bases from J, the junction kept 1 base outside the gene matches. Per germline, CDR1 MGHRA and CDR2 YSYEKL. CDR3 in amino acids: CASSLDREETQYF. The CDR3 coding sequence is TGCGCCAGCAGCCTGGACAGGGAAGAGACCCAGTACTTC.

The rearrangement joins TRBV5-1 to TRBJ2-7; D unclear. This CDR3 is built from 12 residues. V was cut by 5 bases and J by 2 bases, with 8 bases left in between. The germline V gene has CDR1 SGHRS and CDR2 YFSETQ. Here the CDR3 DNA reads TGCGCCAGCAGGCTAGGAGCCTACGAGCAGTACTTC. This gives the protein CASRLGAYEQYF.

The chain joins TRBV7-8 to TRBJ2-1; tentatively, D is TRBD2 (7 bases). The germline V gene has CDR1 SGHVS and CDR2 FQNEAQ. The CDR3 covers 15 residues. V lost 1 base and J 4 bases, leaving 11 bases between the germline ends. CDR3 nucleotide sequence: TGTGCCAGCAGCTTAGGCGGGGGCTATTACAATGAGCAGTTCTTC. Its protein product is CASSLGGGYYNEQFF.

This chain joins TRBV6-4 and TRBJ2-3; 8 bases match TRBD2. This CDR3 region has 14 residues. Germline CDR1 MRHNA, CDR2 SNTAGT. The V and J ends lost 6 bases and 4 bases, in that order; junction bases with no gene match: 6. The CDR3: CASSGGAAADTQYF. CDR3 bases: TGTGCCAGCAGCGGGGGGGCCGCGGCAGATACGCAGTATTTT.

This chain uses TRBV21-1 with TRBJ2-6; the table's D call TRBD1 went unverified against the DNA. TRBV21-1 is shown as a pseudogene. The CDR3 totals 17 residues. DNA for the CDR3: TGTGCCAGCGGGCAGGGTTGCCATCGCTCTGGGGCCAACGTCCTGACTTTC. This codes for CASGQGCHRSGANVLTF.

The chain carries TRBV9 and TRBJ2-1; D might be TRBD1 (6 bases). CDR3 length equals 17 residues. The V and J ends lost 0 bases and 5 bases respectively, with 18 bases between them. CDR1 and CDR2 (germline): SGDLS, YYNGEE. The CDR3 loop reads CASSVGSGGLINNEQFF. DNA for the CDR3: TGTGCCAGCAGCGTAGGTAGTGGGGGCCTCATCAACAATGAGCAGTTCTTC.

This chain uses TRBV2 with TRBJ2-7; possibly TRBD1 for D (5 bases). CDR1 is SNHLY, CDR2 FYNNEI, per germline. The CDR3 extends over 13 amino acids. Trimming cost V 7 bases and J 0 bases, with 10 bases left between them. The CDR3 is CASTRQTSYEQYF. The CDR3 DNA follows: TGTGCCAGCACTCGACAGACCTCCTACGAGCAGTACTTC.

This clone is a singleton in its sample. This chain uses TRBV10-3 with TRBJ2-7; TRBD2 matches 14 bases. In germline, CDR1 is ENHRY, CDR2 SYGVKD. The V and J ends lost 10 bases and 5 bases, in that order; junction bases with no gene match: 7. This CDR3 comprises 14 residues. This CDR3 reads CASLGTSGGDEQYF. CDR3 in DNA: TGTGCCAGCCTTGGGACTAGCGGGGGTGACGAGCAGTACTTC.

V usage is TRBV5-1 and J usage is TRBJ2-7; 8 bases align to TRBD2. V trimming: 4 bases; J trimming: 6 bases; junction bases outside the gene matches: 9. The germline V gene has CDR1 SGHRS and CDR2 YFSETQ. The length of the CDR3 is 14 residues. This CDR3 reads CASSPSPGTSEQYF. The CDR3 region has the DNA TGCGCCAGCAGCCCAAGTCCCGGGACTAGCGAGCAGTACTTC.

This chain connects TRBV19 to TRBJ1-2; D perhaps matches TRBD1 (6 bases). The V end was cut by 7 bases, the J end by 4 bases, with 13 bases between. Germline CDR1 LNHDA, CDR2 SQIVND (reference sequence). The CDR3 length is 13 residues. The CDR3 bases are TGTGCCAGTATCCCACAGGGCCGCTATGGCTACACCTTC. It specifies CASIPQGRYGYTF.

The CDR3 loop reads CATSRSRGGEDNQPQHF. The CDR3 region has the DNA TGTGCCACCAGCAGGTCCCGAGGGGGCGAAGACAATCAGCCCCAGCATTTT. The gene calls are TRBV15 and TRBJ1-5, with 7 bases matching TRBD1. V gave up 3 bases and J gave up 3 bases; unmatched junction bases: 11. In germline, CDR1 is LNHNV, CDR2 YYDKDF (reference sequence). The CDR3 is 17 residues long. Based on the CDR3 plus reference TRBV15 and TRBJ1-5, the full variable domain is DAMVIQNPRYQVTQFGKPVTLSCSQTLNHNVMYWYQQKSSQAPKLLFHYYDKDFNNEADTPDNFQSRRPNTSFCFLDIRSPGLGDTAMYLCATSRSRGGEDNQPQHFGDGTRLSIL.